The 30 T cell receptor beta chains listed next were all sequenced from one sample in a study of cytomegalovirus exposure and HLA in healthy donors. PCR was performed using 60 Vbeta and 13 Jbeta primers. Profiled with immunoSEQ multiplex PCR; TCRdb holds only in-frame clones, not every one. The sample includes 150,000 to 200,000 clones, nearly 80% of them seen just once. The sequenced sample was PBMCs. The receptors here all came from a woman aged 45 to 65 in good health and CMV-seropositive.

At least ten counts were recorded for this clone. The rearrangement uses TRBV7-9 and TRBJ2-3; possibly TRBD2 for D (5 bases). The CDR3 sequence is 16 residues long. V lost 3 bases and J lost 1, with 14 bases in between. Germline V gene data show CDR1 as SEHNR and CDR2 as FQNEAQ (reference sequence). CDR3 amino acids: CASSFPLASGTDTQYF. Here the CDR3 DNA reads TGTGCCAGCAGCTTCCCCCTAGCATCGGGCACAGATACGCAGTATTTT.

The chain carries TRBV7-8 and TRBJ2-3, with 11 bases identical to TRBD2. In germline, CDR1 is SGHVS, CDR2 FQNEAQ. This CDR3 is 18 amino acids long. V dropped 2 bases and J dropped 2; count of bases not matched to a gene: 9. The CDR3 is CASSLSVSGRDDTDTQYF. The CDR3 DNA reads as TGTGCCAGCAGCTTATCGGTTAGCGGGAGGGACGACACAGATACGCAGTATTTT.

The rearrangement joins TRBV19 to TRBJ1-1; TRBD1 might be the D (6 bases). V was trimmed by 4 bases and J by 1 base, leaving 10 bases between them. Germline lookup yields CDR1 LNHDA and CDR2 SQIVND (reference sequence). This CDR3 comprises 14 residues. The CDR3 nucleotides read TGTGCCAGTAGTAGGGGACAACAGAACACTGAAGCTTTCTTT. It codes for CASSRGQQNTEAFF.

This clone was counted only a few times. For the CDR3, the DNA is TGTGCCAGCAGCAGGGGCTCGCCACGGGAGACCCAGTACTTC. As protein: CASSRGSPRETQYF. The rearrangement uses TRBV7-9 and TRBJ2-5; tentative D call: TRBD1 (5 bases). Germline-derived CDR1 and CDR2 are SEHNR and FQNEAQ (reference sequence). This CDR3 is 14 amino acids long. V lost 5 bases to trimming and J lost 5 bases, with 15 bases between them. Together with reference TRBV7-9 and TRBJ2-5, the CDR3 gives the full variable domain: DTGVSQNPRHKITKRGQNVTFRCDPISEHNRLYWYRQTLGQGPEFLTYFQNEAQLEKSRLLSDRFSAERPKGSFSTLEIQRTEQGDSAMYLCASSRGSPRETQYFGPGTRLLVL.

The chain has TRBV19 and TRBJ2-1; 7 nucleotides agree with TRBD2. Trimming at V came to 4 bases and at J to 0 bases, leaving 6 bases not matched to a gene. CDR1 and CDR2 from the germline V gene are LNHDA and SQIVND (reference sequence). The CDR3 covers 16 residues. The CDR3 region has the DNA TGTGCCAGTAGTAGGTTTGGGGGGGGCTCCTACAATGAGCAGTTCTTC. The encoded protein is CASSRFGGGSYNEQFF.

CDR3 sequence (DNA): TGCAGTGCTGGAGCGGGGGAAAAACTGTTTTTT. Translation gives CSAGAGEKLFF. The chain couples TRBV20-1 to TRBJ1-4; no clear D gene. Looked up from germline, CDR1 is DFQATT and CDR2 is SNEGSKA (reference sequence). V was cut by 5 bases and J by 8 bases, with 9 bases left in between. There are 11 residues in the CDR3.

The chain recombines TRBV4-1 with TRBJ2-1, with TRBD1 as a possible D gene (6 bases). Trimming shortened V by 6 bases and J by 3 bases, and 9 bases separated the two germline ends. Germline V CDR1 and CDR2: MGHRA, YSYEKL. The CDR3 contains 13 residues. CDR3 DNA: TGCGCCAGCAGGGGGGACAACTACAATGAGCAGTTCTTC. Its translation is CASRGDNYNEQFF.

The rearrangement joins TRBV7-9 to TRBJ1-4; 10 bases are shared with TRBD1. Trimming cost V 7 bases and J 11 bases; bases outside gene matches: 10. Germline V gene data show CDR1 as SEHNR and CDR2 as FQNEAQ (reference sequence). The CDR3 is made up of 14 amino acids. CDR3 amino acids: CASTPGQGMGKLFF. DNA of the CDR3: TGTGCCAGCACCCCGGGACAGGGGATGGGGAAACTGTTTTTT.

This clone was detected only a few times. The rearrangement joins TRBV9 to TRBJ1-2; possibly TRBD1 for D (5 bases). The CDR3 spans 12 residues. Trimming stripped 5 bases from V and 6 bases from J, with 11 bases between. The V gene's germline CDR1 is SGDLS and CDR2 YYNGEE. As DNA, the CDR3 is TGTGCCAGCAGTCAAACGGGGGATGGCTACACCTTC. Translated: CASSQTGDGYTF.

This sequence joins TRBV7-9 and TRBJ2-1, with 9 bases fitting TRBD2. The germline gives CDR1 SEHNR, CDR2 FQNEAQ (reference sequence). The CDR3 contains 15 residues. J lost 6 bases, V lost 4 bases, and 7 bases had no gene match. In nucleotides, the CDR3 is TGTGCCAGCAGCTCCGGCCTAGCGGGGCCCAATGAGCAGTTCTTC. This translates into CASSSGLAGPNEQFF.

There are a few counts of this clone. V gene TRBV2 combines with J gene TRBJ1-4; perhaps TRBD1 as D (5 bases). There are 11 residues in the CDR3. Germline V lookup: CDR1 SNHLY, CDR2 FYNNEI. The V end was cut by 8 bases, the J end by 7 bases, with 8 bases between. This CDR3 is CASLGGEKLFF. CDR3 in DNA: TGTGCCAGCCTCGGGGGTGAAAAACTGTTTTTT.

The chain has TRBV5-4 and TRBJ1-5; TRBD1 matches at 7 bases. Trimming cost V 4 bases and J 7 bases; bases outside gene matches: 11. The CDR3 has 15 amino acids. Germline lookup yields CDR1 SGHNT and CDR2 YYREEE (reference sequence). This CDR3 is CASSPNPTGRQPQHF. CDR3 bases: TGTGCCAGCAGCCCTAACCCGACAGGGCGGCAGCCCCAGCATTTT.

Only one count was recorded for this clone. The chain uses TRBV23-1 and TRBJ1-5, with TRBD1 identical over 7 bases. TRBV23-1 is an ORF; its function is uncertain. This CDR3 has 17 residues. Trimming at V came to 3 bases and at J to 2 bases, leaving 10 bases not matched to a gene. Here the CDR3 reads CASSHERPGQGNQPQHF. CDR3 nucleotides: TGCGCCAGCAGTCACGAGCGACCTGGACAGGGCAATCAGCCCCAGCATTTT.

This chain links TRBV5-6 with TRBJ1-5; TRBD1 matches 7 bases. This CDR3 contains 14 residues. Germline V gene data show CDR1 as SGHDT and CDR2 as YYEEEE. J was trimmed by 6 bases and V by 0 bases; bases with no gene match: 3. The CDR3 DNA sequence: TGTGCCAGCAGCTTGGAGGGGGCCCCTCAGCCCCAGCATTTT. It encodes CASSLEGAPQPQHF. Drawing the rest from reference TRBV5-6 and TRBJ1-5, the complete variable domain is DAGVTQSPTHLIKTRGQQVTLRCSPKSGHDTVSWYQQALGQGPQFIFQYYEEEERQRGNFPDRFSGHQFPNYSSELNVNALLLGDSALYLCASSLEGAPQPQHFGDGTRLSIL.

This clone was counted only a few times. J is TRBJ2-1 and V is TRBV2, with D perhaps TRBD2 (6 bases). CDR1 is SNHLY, CDR2 FYNNEI, per germline. Between the trimmed V and J ends, which lost 6 bases and 1 base, there was a span of 13 bases. The CDR3 contains 15 residues. As DNA, the CDR3 is TGTGCCAGCAGCGCGGGGACTTTTTCCTACAATGAGCAGTTCTTC. Translated, it gives CASSAGTFSYNEQFF. Full variable domain (rest looked up from reference TRBV2 and TRBJ2-1): EPEVTQTPSHQVTQMGQEVILRCVPISNHLYFYWYRQILGQKVEFLVSFYNNEISEKSEIFDDQFSVERPDGSNFTLKIRSTKLEDSAMYFCASSAGTFSYNEQFFGPGTRLTVL.

The chain is built from TRBV4-1 and TRBJ1-4; the D is unclear. Between the trimmed V and J ends, which lost 8 bases and 0 bases, there was a span of 7 bases. The CDR3 extends over 13 amino acids. The germline gives CDR1 MGHRA, CDR2 YSYEKL. The CDR3 nucleotides read TGCGCCAGCCGAGTAGCAACTAATGAAAAACTGTTTTTT. Its protein is CASRVATNEKLFF.

V is TRBV5-4 and J is TRBJ2-7; 8 positions agree with TRBD2. The length of the CDR3 is 16 residues. The V gene's germline CDR1 is SGHNT and CDR2 YYREEE (reference sequence). The ends lost 2 bases at V and 5 bases at J; junction bases unmatched: 12. The CDR3 protein is CASSLSGGGVSDEQYF. In DNA, the CDR3 is TGTGCCAGCAGCTTATCCGGGGGGGGCGTATCCGACGAGCAGTACTTC. Filled out from reference TRBV5-4 and TRBJ2-7, the complete variable domain reads ETGVTQSPTHLIKTRGQQVTLRCSSQSGHNTVSWYQQALGQGPQFIFQYYREEENGRGNFPPRFSGLQFPNYSSELNVNALELDDSALYLCASSLSGGGVSDEQYFGPGTRLTVT.

The CDR3 DNA is TGCGCCAGCAGCCAACTAGCGGGAGGGACCCCGGATACGCAGTATTTT. It encodes CASSQLAGGTPDTQYF. The chain couples TRBV4-1 to TRBJ2-3; 12 bases line up with TRBD2. Per the germline V gene, CDR1 is MGHRA and CDR2 is YSYEKL. The CDR3 is 16 residues long. V trimming: 2 bases; J trimming: 6 bases; junction bases outside the gene matches: 6.

Of note for this clone: A read error may account for a junction end that differs from germline. The V gene is TRBV7-2, the J gene TRBJ2-7; D unresolved. The CDR3 length is 13 residues. The germline gives CDR1 SGHTA, CDR2 FQGNSA. The CDR3 reads CASSLAGTYEQYF. For the CDR3, the DNA is TGTGCCAGCAGCTTAGCGGGCACCTATGAGCAGTACTTC.

The chain recombines TRBV5-1 with TRBJ2-5; weak D call: TRBD2 (6 bases). CDR3 size: 16 residues. The V gene's germline CDR1 is SGHRS and CDR2 YFSETQ. V gave up 4 bases and J gave up 2 bases, with 18 bases separating them. The CDR3, as DNA: TGCGCCAGCAGCCCGAGAGGCGGGACGGATCAAGAGACCCAGTACTTC. Amino acids: CASSPRGGTDQETQYF.

The chain joins TRBV4-2 to TRBJ2-2; 9 nucleotides match TRBD1. Germline lookup yields CDR1 LGHNA and CDR2 YNFKEQ. Germline trimming cut 1 base from V and 4 bases from J; bases unmatched to any gene: 4. CDR3 length: 16 amino acids. In DNA, the CDR3 is TGTGCCAGCAGCCAAGGGGACAGGGATGGCACCGGGGAGCTGTTTTTT. Amino acid sequence: CASSQGDRDGTGELFF.

This chain joins TRBV10-3 and TRBJ2-3, with TRBD2 identical over 7 bases. The germline V gene encodes CDR1 ENHRY and CDR2 SYGVKD. The V segment lost 10 bases and the J segment 2 bases; nucleotides outside the gene matches: 6. CDR3 size: 13 residues. This CDR3 is CATGLGLTDTQYF. DNA for the CDR3: TGTGCCACCGGACTAGGGCTCACAGATACGCAGTATTTT.

The chain couples TRBV6-1 to TRBJ1-2; D might be TRBD1 (6 bases). This CDR3 contains 12 residues. Trimming stripped 9 bases from V and 8 bases from J, with 16 bases between. The germline V gene encodes CDR1 MNHNS and CDR2 SASEGT. The CDR3 DNA reads as TGTGCCAGTAACGACAGGAGAGTCGGCTACACCTTC. Its protein is CASNDRRVGYTF.

The J gene is TRBJ2-3, the V gene TRBV11-2; no clear D gene. The V end was cut by 2 bases, the J end by 1 base, with 7 bases between. The CDR3 has 14 amino acids. Germline V gene lookup returns CDR1 SGHAT and CDR2 FQNNGV. The CDR3 DNA is TGTGCCAGCAGCTTACAGTTTGGCACAGATACGCAGTATTTT. Translated: CASSLQFGTDTQYF.

V is TRBV7-9 and J is TRBJ1-6; TRBD1 aligns across 11 bases. Germline loops: CDR1 SEHNR, CDR2 FQNEAQ (reference sequence). V lost 6 bases to trimming and J lost 10 bases; unmatched junction nucleotides: 8. The length of the CDR3 is 15 residues. This CDR3 reads CASRPGQGASSPLHF. The CDR3 DNA reads as TGTGCCAGCAGACCCGGACAGGGGGCCTCCTCACCCCTCCACTTT.

CDR3 residues: CASGLGQVAEAFF. The CDR3 bases are TGTGCTAGTGGTTTGGGACAGGTTGCTGAAGCTTTCTTT. The chain couples TRBV12-5 to TRBJ1-1, with D maybe TRBD1 (6 bases). Trimming took 1 base from V and 6 from J, leaving 9 bases between them. Germline V gives CDR1 LGHNT, CDR2 FRNRAP. This CDR3 comprises 13 residues.

CDR3 residues: CASSLVPRGLSRGYF. The CDR3 coding sequence is TGTGCCAGCAGCTTAGTCCCCAGGGGCCTTTCCCGAGGGTATTTT. The chain recombines TRBV7-2 with TRBJ2-3; a possible D gene is TRBD1 (6 bases). The germline V gene encodes CDR1 SGHTA and CDR2 FQGNSA. With 1 base removed from V and 14 bases from J, the gap between germline ends came to 22 bases. CDR3 length: 15 amino acids.

The chain recombines TRBV29-1 with TRBJ2-3; 10 nucleotides line up with TRBD1. Germline loops: CDR1 SQVTM, CDR2 ANQGSEA. This CDR3 spans 16 amino acids. Germline trimming cut 4 bases from V and 3 bases from J; bases unmatched to any gene: 10. The CDR3 region is CSVGRTGGGDTDTQYF. In DNA form, the CDR3 reads TGCAGCGTTGGAAGGACAGGGGGAGGAGATACAGATACGCAGTATTTT.

The CDR3 DNA reads as TGTGCCAGCAACCCCGGGACAGGGCGGGGCTACACCTTC. This codes for CASNPGTGRGYTF. The V call is TRBV6-5, the J call TRBJ1-2; 9 bases map to TRBD1. CDR1 MNHEY and CDR2 SVGAGI come from the germline V gene. V shed 7 bases and J 8 bases; nucleotides not matched to a gene: 8. The CDR3 length is 13 residues.

The J gene is TRBJ1-2, the V gene TRBV28; the match to TRBD1 covers 10 bases. With 6 bases clipped from V and 5 bases from J, the junction kept 12 bases outside the gene matches. The CDR3 sequence is 16 residues long. Germline V CDR1 and CDR2: MDHEN, SYDVKM. For the CDR3, the DNA is TGTGCCAGCAGCCAAGGCGGGACAGGGGCTTGGTATGGCTACACCTTC. Translating it yields CASSQGGTGAWYGYTF.